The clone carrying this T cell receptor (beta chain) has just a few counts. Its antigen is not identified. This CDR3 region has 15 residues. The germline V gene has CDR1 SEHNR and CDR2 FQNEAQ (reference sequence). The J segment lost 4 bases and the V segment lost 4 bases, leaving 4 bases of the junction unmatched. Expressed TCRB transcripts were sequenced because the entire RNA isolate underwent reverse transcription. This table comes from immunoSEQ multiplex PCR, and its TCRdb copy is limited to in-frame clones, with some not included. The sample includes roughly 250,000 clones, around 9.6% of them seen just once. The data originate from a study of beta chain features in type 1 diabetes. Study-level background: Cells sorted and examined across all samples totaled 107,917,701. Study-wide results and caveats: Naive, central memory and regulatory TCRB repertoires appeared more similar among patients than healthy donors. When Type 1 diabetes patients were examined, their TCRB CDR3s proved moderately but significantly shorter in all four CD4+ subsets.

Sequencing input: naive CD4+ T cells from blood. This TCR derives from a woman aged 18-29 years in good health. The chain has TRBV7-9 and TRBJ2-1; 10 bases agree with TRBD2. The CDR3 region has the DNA TGTGCCAGCAGCTCGTTGACTAGCGGGTACAATGAGCAGTTCTTC. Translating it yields CASSSLTSGYNEQFF.